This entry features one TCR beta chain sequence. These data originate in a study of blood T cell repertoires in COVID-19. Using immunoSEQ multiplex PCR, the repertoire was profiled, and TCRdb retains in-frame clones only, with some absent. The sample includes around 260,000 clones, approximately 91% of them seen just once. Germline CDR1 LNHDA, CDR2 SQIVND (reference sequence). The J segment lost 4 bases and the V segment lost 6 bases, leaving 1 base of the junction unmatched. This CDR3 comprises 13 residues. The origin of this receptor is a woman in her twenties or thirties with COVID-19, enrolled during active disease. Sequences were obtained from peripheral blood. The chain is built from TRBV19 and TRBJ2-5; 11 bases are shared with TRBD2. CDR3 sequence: CASSGTSGETQYF. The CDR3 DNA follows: TGTGCCAGTAGCGGGACTAGCGGAGAGACCCAGTACTTC.